These T cell receptor beta chains were read from a single sample in a study of identical twins. From the 5' RACE reads, TCRdb called clonotypes with MiXCR, one entry per CDR3 protein. The sample carries 1.5 million to 2 million distinct CDR3 sequences, 32% recorded once. Sequencing was carried out using cord blood. All receptors derive from a newborn girl in good health. The CDR3 runs from the conserved cysteine through the conserved F or W. Fields, in order: V gene, D gene, J gene, clone size, CDR3 DNA, CDR3 protein. A D gene is named only where the DNA matches it firmly. Rows may omit the clone size; those that give it use once, few, many or a size class.

TRBV3-1	TRBD2	TRBJ2-1	NA	TGTGCCAGCAGCCAAGATGGCGGGACTAGCGGGCCCTACAATGAGCAGTTCTTC	CASSQDGGTSGPYNEQFF
TRBV28	NA	TRBJ2-7	many	TGTGCCAGCAGTTGGGGGGACAGCTCCTACGAGCAGTACTTC	CASSWGDSSYEQYF
TRBV19	NA	TRBJ1-5	NA	TGTGCCACCGCCCAGGGTATCGGGTATAGCAATCAGCCCCAGCATTTT	CATAQGIGYSNQPQHF
TRBV10-2	TRBD2	TRBJ2-7	NA	TGCGCCAGCAGTGAGACCGAAACTAGCGGCCCCTACAATGAGCAGTACTTC	CASSETETSGPYNEQYF
TRBV4-2	TRBD2	TRBJ2-3	NA	TGTGCCAGCAGCCAAGGGACTAGCGGGGATACGCAGTATTTT	CASSQGTSGDTQYF
TRBV5-1	TRBD1	TRBJ1-4	NA	TGCGCCAGCAGCGTCGACAGGGGGATCGGTGAAAAACTGTTTTTT	CASSVDRGIGEKLFF
TRBV27	TRBD1	TRBJ2-1	few	TGTGCCAGCCGAAAAGGGGGGACGGGACAGGGCTACAATGAGCAGTTCTTC	CASRKGGTGQGYNEQFF
TRBV20-1	NA	TRBJ1-6	NA	TGCAGTGCTAGAGATCGAACCGGGGCCCCTGGCACCTATAATTCACCCCTCCACTTT	CSARDRTGAPGTYNSPLHF
TRBV4-1	NA	TRBJ2-4	few	TGCGCCAGCAGCCAAGATATCGGTAGCGGCATAGCCAAAAACATTCAGTACTTC	CASSQDIGSGIAKNIQYF
TRBV24-1	TRBD1	TRBJ2-1	few	TGTGCCACCAGTGAGCCCCTTGACAGGGGGCAGTTCTTC	CATSEPLDRGQFF
TRBV27	TRBD2	TRBJ2-7	few	TGTGCCAGCAGTCCCCCTACCCTAGCGGGAGAGCAGTACTTC	CASSPPTLAGEQYF
TRBV5-1	TRBD2	TRBJ2-1	once	TGCGCCAGCAGCTTAATTAGCGGGGGGGCCCTAGATGAGCAGTTCTTC	CASSLISGGALDEQFF
TRBV7-6	NA	TRBJ1-5	few	TGTGCCAGCAGCTTAGGGAATTACCAGCCCCAGCATTTT	CASSLGNYQPQHF
TRBV5-1	NA	TRBJ2-7	few	TGCGCCAGCAGCTTGATAGGGGTGGCCTCCTACGAGCAGTACTTC	CASSLIGVASYEQYF
TRBV5-1	NA	TRBJ1-5	few	TGCGCCAGCAGCTTGACAACTAATCAGCCCCAGCATTTT	CASSLTTNQPQHF
TRBV12-3/TRBV12-4	NA	TRBJ1-2	NA	TGTGCCAGCAGTGCCCTGGTCAAAAGCGGCGGCTACACCTTC	CASSALVKSGGYTF
TRBV7-2	NA	TRBJ2-7	few	TGTGCCAGCAGCCCAGCCGTATCCTACGAGCAGTACTTC	CASSPAVSYEQYF
TRBV27	TRBD2	TRBJ2-3	few	TGTGCCAGCAGGAGCGGGACGTACACAGATACGCAGTATTTT	CASRSGTYTDTQYF
TRBV13	TRBD2	TRBJ2-7	NA	TGTGCCAGCACTATCCGGGGGGGTAACGAGCAGTACTTC	CASTIRGGNEQYF
TRBV3-1	TRBD2	TRBJ2-7	NA	TGTGCCAGCAGCCAAACTACCAGACTAGCGGGAGTACCCTACGAGCAGTACTTC	CASSQTTRLAGVPYEQYF
TRBV10-3	TRBD2	TRBJ2-3	many	TGTGCCATCAGTTTCGGCGGGGGATTCACAGATACGCAGTATTTT	CAISFGGGFTDTQYF
TRBV20-1	NA	TRBJ2-4	NA	TGCAGTGCTAGAGATCGGGGGGCGGACATTCAGTACTTC	CSARDRGADIQYF
TRBV5-1	TRBD2	TRBJ2-5	NA	TGCGCCAGCAGCTCCACTAGCGGGGTTCAAGAGACCCAGTACTTC	CASSSTSGVQETQYF
TRBV7-2	NA	TRBJ2-7	NA	TGTGCCAGCAGCTTATTCGCTAGCGTGAACGAGCAGTACTTC	CASSLFASVNEQYF
TRBV29-1	TRBD1	TRBJ2-1	many	TGCAGCGTTGGAGGGGGCTCTGATGAGCAGTTCTTC	CSVGGGSDEQFF
TRBV24-1	TRBD1	TRBJ1-1	NA	TGTGCCACCAGTGATTTATGGACAGGGGAAAGGGACACTGAAGCTTTCTTT	CATSDLWTGERDTEAFF
TRBV12-3/TRBV12-4	NA	TRBJ2-1	NA	TGTGCCAGCAGTTTAGAAGGCGGAGGTAGATTCGGTGAGCAGTTCTTC	CASSLEGGGRFGEQFF
TRBV4-1	NA	TRBJ1-4	NA	TGCGCCAGCAGCCAAGATGACGGGCAGATTCTGTTTTTT	CASSQDDGQILFF
TRBV27	NA	TRBJ1-2	NA	TGTGCCAGCAGACAGTCCAACTCCTATGGCTACACCTTC	CASRQSNSYGYTF